A selection of T cell receptor beta chains follows, all from one sample in a study of identical twins. Each CDR3 protein is one row after TCRdb ran MiXCR on the 5' RACE reads. The sample records 750,000 to 950,000 distinct CDR3 sequences, more than 9% being singletons. These data are also associated with another study on yellow fever vaccine responses in identical twins.

Sequenced material: PBMCs. The receptors here all came from a woman between 18 and 30 years old in good health. Each CDR3 is given with its conserved first and last residue. A D gene is named only where the DNA matches it firmly. A row's size may be missing; if present it is once, few, many or a size class.

V gene	J gene	clone size	D gene	CDR3 DNA	CDR3 protein
TRBV27	TRBJ1-1	few	.	TGTGCCAGCAGTTTATGGGAAGGAGGGATAGGGAAAGCTTTCTTT	CASSLWEGGIGKAFF
TRBV7-9	TRBJ1-1	.	.	TGTGCCAGCAGCTTGTGGGGGGAAGCTTTCTTT	CASSLWGEAFF
TRBV12-3/TRBV12-4	TRBJ1-6	.	.	TGTGCCAGCAGTCTTGGTCAGAGACTACCCCTCCACTTT	CASSLGQRLPLHF
TRBV12-3/TRBV12-4	TRBJ1-5	many	.	TGTGCCAGCAGTTTTGGGGGAAAACGATTCGCATTT	CASSFGGKRFAF
TRBV6-1	TRBJ1-2	.	.	TGTGCCAGCAGTGAAAGCTACAGGACGAGTAGCTATGGCTACACCTTC	CASSESYRTSSYGYTF
TRBV9	TRBJ2-5	many	TRBD2	TGTGCCAGCAGCGGGACTAGCGGGAGGAAGCTAGAGACCCAGTACTTC	CASSGTSGRKLETQYF
TRBV10-3	TRBJ1-2	.	.	TGTGCCATCATAAGTGCCTATGGCTACACCTTC	CAIISAYGYTF
TRBV4-1	TRBJ2-1	.	TRBD2	TGCGCCAGCAGCCGACAAGCGGGAGAGACCTACAATGAGCAGTTCTTC	CASSRQAGETYNEQFF
TRBV20-1	TRBJ2-1	.	.	TGCAGTGCTAGTGGGGGCGGAGGGACTCCATTCAATGAGCAGTTCTTC	CSASGGGGTPFNEQFF
TRBV28	TRBJ2-4	few	.	TGTGCCAGCAGTGAGGGTATAAGACTTCTAGCCAAAAACATTCAGTACTTC	CASSEGIRLLAKNIQYF
TRBV27	TRBJ2-7	.	TRBD2	TGTGCCAGCAGTCTAAGGACTAGCGGGAGTATTCTCCACGAGCAGTACTTC	CASSLRTSGSILHEQYF
TRBV19	TRBJ2-7	.	TRBD2	TGTGCCAGTAGTACCTATCCTCCGGGACTAGCTAACTACGAGCAGTACTTC	CASSTYPPGLANYEQYF
TRBV4-2	TRBJ2-2	.	TRBD2	TGTGCCAGCAGCCAACCCGGACTAGCGGGAGCCGGGGAGCTGTTTTTT	CASSQPGLAGAGELFF
TRBV7-8	TRBJ2-1	.	TRBD2	TGTGCCAGCAGCTTATTTAGCGGGTTTAATGAGCAGTTCTTC	CASSLFSGFNEQFF
TRBV6-2/TRBV6-3	TRBJ2-3	few	TRBD1	TGTGCCAGCAGGAGGGGGCTACCCACAGATACGCAGTATTTT	CASRRGLPTDTQYF
TRBV29-1	TRBJ2-4	.	.	TGCAGCGTTTCCCAGAGATTAGCCAAAAACATTCAGTACTTC	CSVSQRLAKNIQYF
TRBV5-1	TRBJ2-3	.	.	TGCGCCAGCAGCTTGGGGACCACTGGACGGCCTAGCACAGATACGCAGTATTTT	CASSLGTTGRPSTDTQYF
TRBV7-8	TRBJ1-1	.	.	TGTGCCAGCAGTTTTACCTTAGGGAGCCGCGAATACACTGAAGCTTTCTTT	CASSFTLGSREYTEAFF
TRBV5-5	TRBJ1-2	.	TRBD1	TGTGCCAGCAGGGCGACAGGGGTTAGTTATGGCTACACCTTC	CASRATGVSYGYTF
TRBV7-9	TRBJ2-7	.	TRBD2	TGTGCCAGCAGCTCCCGGCCTCTAGCCGGGACTAGCGGTGAGCAGTACTTC	CASSSRPLAGTSGEQYF
TRBV28	TRBJ1-1	few	.	TGTGCCAGCAGCTTTGACACGACGAACACTGAAGCTTTCTTT	CASSFDTTNTEAFF
TRBV4-2	TRBJ2-3	few	.	TGTGCCAGCAGCCGAATACAGGGCGACATCGCAGATACGCAGTATTTT	CASSRIQGDIADTQYF
TRBV7-3	TRBJ2-1	.	.	TGTGCCAGCAGCTTAACGGTCGAGCCCCCCTACAATGAGCAGTTCTTC	CASSLTVEPPYNEQFF
TRBV6-2/TRBV6-3	TRBJ2-7	.	TRBD2	TGTGCCAGCAGCATTACAGGATACAGCGGGAGGAACTTGGGGGAGCAGTACTTC	CASSITGYSGRNLGEQYF
TRBV3-1	TRBJ2-7	.	TRBD2	TGTGCCACCAGCCAAGGGACTAGCGGGAGTCGGTCCTACGAGCAGTACTTC	CATSQGTSGSRSYEQYF
TRBV5-4	TRBJ2-2	.	TRBD2	TGTGCCAGCAGCTCTGGGACTAGCGTGAGTTCGAACACCGGGGAGCTGTTTTTT	CASSSGTSVSSNTGELFF
TRBV5-5	TRBJ2-4	many	.	TGTGCCAGCAGCTTTGTATTAAGATCCGTCAAAAACATTCAGTACTTC	CASSFVLRSVKNIQYF
TRBV5-1	TRBJ2-2	.	.	TGCGCCAGCAGCCCCACCGGGACCCCTAAACCCCTAGGGAACACCGGGGAGCTGTTTTTT	CASSPTGTPKPLGNTGELFF
TRBV2	TRBJ2-1	.	.	TGTGCCAGCAGTGAACGGGGCCGACCGGGCAAGGTCTTC	CASSERGRPGKVF
TRBV20-1	TRBJ2-4	.	TRBD2	TGCAGTGCTGCGCCGGGACTAGCGGGATTAGGGAACATTCAGTACTTC	CSAAPGLAGLGNIQYF
TRBV7-8	TRBJ2-6	.	.	TGTGCCAGCAGCTTTAGGGACAACTCTGGGGCCAACGTCCTGACTTTC	CASSFRDNSGANVLTF
TRBV6-1	TRBJ2-3	few	TRBD2	TGTGCCAGCTCAAGGTCTAGCGGAGCGGATACGCAGTATTTT	CASSRSSGADTQYF
TRBV24-1	TRBJ2-2	few	TRBD2	TGTGCCACCGAGGCCTTACTAGCGGGAGTGAACACCGGGGAGCTGTTTTTT	CATEALLAGVNTGELFF
TRBV5-1	TRBJ2-1	few	TRBD2	TGCGCCAGCAGCTTGGTCCCGGGAGGGAGGGCCAACAATGAGCAGTTCTTC	CASSLVPGGRANNEQFF
TRBV7-2	TRBJ2-7	many	.	TGTGCCAGCAGCTCCGTTCAGGGGTACGAGCAGTACTTC	CASSSVQGYEQYF
TRBV5-5	TRBJ2-3	few	TRBD2	TGTGCCAGCAGGCTACTAGCGGGGGCCGTCACAGATACGCAGTATTTT	CASRLLAGAVTDTQYF
TRBV5-4	TRBJ2-7	few	.	TGTGCCAGCAGCTTGTTCGGGGGGCCCCCGGGCGAGCAGTACTTC	CASSLFGGPPGEQYF
TRBV6-4	TRBJ1-2	.	TRBD1	TGTGCCAGCAGGCAGACAGGGGGTAGGCCAAACTATGGCTACACCTTC	CASRQTGGRPNYGYTF
TRBV12-3/TRBV12-4	TRBJ2-2	.	.	TGTGCCAGCAGTGGAGTTCGGGGGTCCGGGGAGCTGTTTTTT	CASSGVRGSGELFF
TRBV6-1	TRBJ2-2	few	TRBD2	TGTGCCAGCAGTGAACCCGGGGGGGACACCGGGGAGCTGTTTTTT	CASSEPGGDTGELFF
TRBV27	TRBJ1-6	.	.	TGTGCCAGCACCTCGAGCTCCTATAATTCACCCCTCCACTTT	CASTSSSYNSPLHF
TRBV20-1	TRBJ1-1	.	.	TGCAGTGCTAGAGATCCGTTGGGCGTGAACACTGAAGCTTTCTTT	CSARDPLGVNTEAFF
TRBV12-3/TRBV12-4	TRBJ2-1	.	TRBD2	TGTGCCAGCAGTTTAAGGGGACTAGCGTTCGATGAGCAGTTCTTC	CASSLRGLAFDEQFF
TRBV29-1	TRBJ1-6	many	TRBD1	TGCAGCGTTGGGACAGGGGGGAATTCACCCCTCCACTTT	CSVGTGGNSPLHF
TRBV20-1	TRBJ2-1	few	TRBD1	TGCAGTGCTTGGACCAGACAGGGGTGGAATGAGCAGTTCTTC	CSAWTRQGWNEQFF
TRBV29-1	TRBJ2-5	many	TRBD2	TGCAGCGTTTTCCTACTTATCACTAGCGGGAGAGTGGGGTACCAAGAGACCCAGTACTTC	CSVFLLITSGRVGYQETQYF
TRBV18	TRBJ2-7	few	.	TGTGCCAGCTCACCACCCTCGTCAGGGTCGGGCGAGCAGTACTTC	CASSPPSSGSGEQYF
TRBV20-1	TRBJ2-5	few	.	TGCAGTGCTAGACGGGGGCGCGGGGAGACCCAGTACTTC	CSARRGRGETQYF
TRBV3-1	TRBJ1-3	many	.	TGTGCCAGCAGCCAAGATCCTCCCCATATCGTCTCTGGAAACACCATATATTTT	CASSQDPPHIVSGNTIYF
TRBV19	TRBJ2-2	few	.	TGTGCCAGTAGTATCAAGGGGAGAACCGGGGAGCTGTTTTTT	CASSIKGRTGELFF
TRBV27	TRBJ1-2	.	.	TGTGCCAGCAGTTTATCGTTAGTCTCAGGGGGCTACACCTTC	CASSLSLVSGGYTF
TRBV4-1	TRBJ1-1	few	.	TGCGCCAGCAGCCAAGCTCGGACAGAATGGGCTTTCTTT	CASSQARTEWAFF
TRBV5-1	TRBJ2-1	many	.	TGCGCCAGCAGCTTGTACCGGGCCAACAATGAGCAGTTCTTC	CASSLYRANNEQFF
TRBV13	TRBJ2-5	.	TRBD2	TGTGCCAGCAGCTTAGATAGCGGGGGGATCCAAGAGACCCAGTACTTC	CASSLDSGGIQETQYF
TRBV9	TRBJ1-2	few	.	TGTGCCAGCAGCGAAACAGGGACCTATGGCTACACCTTC	CASSETGTYGYTF